Listed below are T cell receptor beta chains from one sample, sequenced in a study of human T cells and chemical hapten exposure. From the RACE reads, TCRdb called clonotypes with MiXCR, one entry per CDR3 protein. The table records around 60,000 distinct CDR3 sequences, roughly 6.7% of them present only once. This specimen was whole blood, taken in connection with sensitization to the hapten diphenylcyclopropenone (DPC). The receptors were sampled from a woman aged 25-40 years with alopecia areata. Some clones in this sample may be carry-over from other donors' samples. The CDR3 runs from the conserved cysteine through the conserved F or W. The D gene is left open where the match is weak. Expanded clones get a size class; other rows say once, few or many, or leave the size out.

D,size,V,J,DNA,CDR3
.,many,TRBV5-1,TRBJ2-3,TGCGCCAGCAGCGCCCAGGGGATGAAAGATACGCAGTATTTT,CASSAQGMKDTQYF
.,many,TRBV7-2,TRBJ2-5,TGTGCCAGCAGCTTAGCGGGGTCCGTACAAGAGACCCAGTACTTC,CASSLAGSVQETQYF
.,many,TRBV30,TRBJ1-6,TGTGCCTGGAGTGCAAGGGAACAGCGATCCTATAATTCACCCCTCCACTTT,CAWSAREQRSYNSPLHF
.,.,TRBV7-9,TRBJ2-6,TGTGCCAGCAGCCACTCTCTCAGAAGGGGCAACTCTGGGGCCAACGTCCTGACTTTC,CASSHSLRRGNSGANVLTF
.,many,TRBV11-2,TRBJ2-3,TGTGCCAGCAGCTTATCCCTAGGGGGTGATACGCAGTATTTT,CASSLSLGGDTQYF
TRBD1,many,TRBV11-3,TRBJ2-2,TGTGCCAGCAGCCTCCAGGGGGCGAGGGCCGGGGAGCTGTTTTTT,CASSLQGARAGELFF
.,many,TRBV20-1,TRBJ1-2,TGCAGTGCTAGAGATGGTGTGACAGCGTTTTTCCACTTC,CSARDGVTAFFHF
.,many,TRBV19,TRBJ1-2,TGTGCCAGTACCGGAGGGGAGGCGGGGAATGGCTACACCTTC,CASTGGEAGNGYTF
.,many,TRBV20-1,TRBJ2-4,TGCAGTGCTAGAGATTGGGCAGGGAGAAGCATTCAGTACTTC,CSARDWAGRSIQYF
.,many,TRBV20-1,TRBJ2-7,TGCAGTGCTAGAGGAACCCTTAGCGCTACCTACGAGCAGTACTTC,CSARGTLSATYEQYF
.,many,TRBV5-1,TRBJ1-1,TGCGCCAGCAGCTTATATGACTTGTCTGAAGCTTTCTTT,CASSLYDLSEAFF
.,many,TRBV3-1,TRBJ1-5,TGTGCCAGCAGCCAAGATAACAGCAATCAGCCCCAGCATTTT,CASSQDNSNQPQHF
.,many,TRBV29-1,TRBJ1-1,TGCAGCGCGTCCGGACAGAGGAACACTGAAGCTTTCTTT,CSASGQRNTEAFF
.,many,TRBV12-3/TRBV12-4,TRBJ1-6,TGTGCCAGCAGCCCGGACGGGGTCGGAACCCATTCACCCCTCCACTTT,CASSPDGVGTHSPLHF
.,.,TRBV18,TRBJ1-1,TGTGCCAGCTCACCAATGGCGAACACTGAAGCTTTCTTT,CASSPMANTEAFF
.,many,TRBV29-1,TRBJ1-3,TGCAGCGTACAGATCAGCTCTGGAAACACCATATATTTT,CSVQISSGNTIYF
.,few,TRBV7-9,TRBJ1-6,TGTGCCAGCAGCTCTATAGTGAGCTCCTATAATTCACCCCTCCACTTT,CASSSIVSSYNSPLHF
.,many,TRBV18,TRBJ2-2,TGTGCCAGCTCACAACAGACGAACACCGGGGAGCTGTTTTTT,CASSQQTNTGELFF
TRBD1,.,TRBV7-8,TRBJ1-1,TGTGCCAGCAGCTTAATAGGCAGGGGGCGAAGCATGAACACTGAAGCTTTCTTT,CASSLIGRGRSMNTEAFF
TRBD2,many,TRBV11-3,TRBJ2-1,TGTGCCAGCAGCTCCTGGACTAGCGGGGAGCGGTCCTACAATGAGCAGTTCTTC,CASSSWTSGERSYNEQFF
TRBD1,many,TRBV29-1,TRBJ1-1,TGCAGCGTTAGGGGGCAATCAGTGGAAGCTTTCTTT,CSVRGQSVEAFF
.,many,TRBV7-9,TRBJ2-7,TGTGCCAGCAGCCAAGGGGGGGAGCAGTACTTC,CASSQGGEQYF
.,.,TRBV2,TRBJ2-1,TGTGCCAGCTCCAGGATAGGGGTCACCTACAATGAGCAGTTCTTC,CASSRIGVTYNEQFF
.,few,TRBV27,TRBJ1-1,TGTGCCAGCAGCTACAGGGTTTCGGGCACTGAAGCTTTCTTT,CASSYRVSGTEAFF
.,.,TRBV7-9,TRBJ1-1,TGTGCCAGCAGCTTAGTTATTCAGCTTGAAGCTTTCTTT,CASSLVIQLEAFF
TRBD2,many,TRBV30,TRBJ2-3,TGTGCCTGGAGTGGGACTAGCGGGGGTGAGACGCAGTATTTT,CAWSGTSGGETQYF
.,many,TRBV2,TRBJ2-1,TGTGCCAGTACAGGGCCCAGCTCCTACAATGAGCAGTTCTTC,CASTGPSSYNEQFF
.,many,TRBV6-5,TRBJ2-1,TGTGCCACCCGAGGGGCAAATGAGCAGTTCTTC,CATRGANEQFF
TRBD1,many,TRBV29-1,TRBJ1-5,TGCAGCGTTGGGCAGGGGGACAATCAGCCCCAGCATTTT,CSVGQGDNQPQHF